This T cell receptor (beta chain) comes out of a study of T-cell memory formation after mild COVID-19. TCRdb reanalysed the 5' RACE reads using MiXCR and keeps one entry per CDR3 protein. Found here are 500,000 to 650,000 distinct CDR3 sequences, less than 25% of them singletons; the top ten hold approximately 8.4%. Germline V gene sequence: CDR1 MNHNY, CDR2 SVGAGI (reference sequence). Losses at the gene ends were 2 bases for V and 4 bases for J; bases not matched to a gene: 10. This CDR3 has 16 amino acids. This clonotype was counted between two and nine times. Sequencing was done on a sample of PBMCs or a T cell subset sorted from them (not recorded which). This clonotype was sampled from an adult woman who had mild COVID-19 (a few samples of this study predate the infection). Cell type and time point are not known. The chain links TRBV6-6 to TRBJ1-2, with 7 positions matching TRBD1. CDR3 sequence reads: CASSYPLDRPPYGYTF. CDR3 DNA sequence: TGTGCCAGCAGTTACCCACTGGACAGGCCTCCCTATGGCTACACCTTC.